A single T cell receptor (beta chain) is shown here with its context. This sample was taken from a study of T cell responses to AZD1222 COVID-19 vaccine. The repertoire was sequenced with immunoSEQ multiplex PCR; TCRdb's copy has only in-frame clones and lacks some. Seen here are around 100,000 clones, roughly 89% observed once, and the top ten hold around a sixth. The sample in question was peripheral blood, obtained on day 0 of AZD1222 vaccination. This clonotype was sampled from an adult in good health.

Here the CDR3 DNA reads TGTGCCAGCACCCAAGCGGGTTTGTACAATGAGCAGTTCTTC. Translated: CASTQAGLYNEQFF. The chain combines TRBV28 with TRBJ2-1; D may be TRBD2 (6 bases). V shed 7 bases and J shed 4 bases, with 14 bases lying between them. Germline V gene data show CDR1 as MDHEN and CDR2 as SYDVKM. The CDR3 consists of 14 residues.